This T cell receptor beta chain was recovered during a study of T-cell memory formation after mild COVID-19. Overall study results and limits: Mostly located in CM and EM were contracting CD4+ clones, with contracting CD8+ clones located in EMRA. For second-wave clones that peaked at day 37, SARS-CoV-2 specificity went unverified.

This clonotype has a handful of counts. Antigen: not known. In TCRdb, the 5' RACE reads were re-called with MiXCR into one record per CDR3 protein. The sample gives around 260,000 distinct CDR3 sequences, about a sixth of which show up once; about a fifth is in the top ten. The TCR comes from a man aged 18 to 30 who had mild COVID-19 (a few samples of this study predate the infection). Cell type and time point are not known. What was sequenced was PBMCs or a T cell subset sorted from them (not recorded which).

CDR3 in amino acids: CASSLHRGGYGYTF. The CDR3 DNA reads TGTGCCAGCAGTCTCCACAGGGGGGGCTATGGCTACACCTTC. This chain links TRBV27 with TRBJ1-2, with 8 bases fitting TRBD1. Germline V gene sequence: CDR1 MNHEY, CDR2 SMNVEV (reference sequence). V was pared by 5 bases and J by 4 bases, with 6 bases of the junction left unmatched. The CDR3 length is 14 residues.